A single T cell receptor beta chain is shown here with its context. Its specificity is not known. This sample is part of a study of TIL therapy for anti-PD-1-resistant metastatic lung cancer. Findings of the study overall: Compared with baseline intratumoral T cells, expanded TIL cultures were more clonal and less diverse (roughly 6.5% vs 31%). The cohort had more treatment-naive, never-smoker and oncogene-addicted patients than typical.

Germline V gene data show CDR1 as SGHVS and CDR2 as FQNEAQ. The CDR3 covers 16 residues. Trimming took 2 bases from V and 1 from J; bases not matched to a gene: 4. This was the immunoSEQ v3 assay. Each library reached 1.5 million to 2.5 million read pairs, or roughly 4.5-6.5 million at deep level. Assay used: immunoSEQ multiplex PCR; TCRdb lists only in-frame clones, some missing. The data contain about 95,000 clones, around three fifths of them singletons. Time point given: pre-treatment sample, taken before nivolumab and TIL therapy. Pleural nodules or supraclavicular lymph nodes made up most of the excised metastases sampled.

This TCR was recovered from a person aged 25 to 80 with non-small cell lung cancer. The sample in question was tumor tissue, obtained at baseline. This chain links TRBV7-8 with TRBJ2-2; 7 nucleotides match TRBD1. CDR3 loop: CASSLSAGGNTGELFF. CDR3 sequence (DNA): TGTGCCAGCAGCTTATCGGCAGGGGGGAACACCGGGGAGCTGTTTTTT.